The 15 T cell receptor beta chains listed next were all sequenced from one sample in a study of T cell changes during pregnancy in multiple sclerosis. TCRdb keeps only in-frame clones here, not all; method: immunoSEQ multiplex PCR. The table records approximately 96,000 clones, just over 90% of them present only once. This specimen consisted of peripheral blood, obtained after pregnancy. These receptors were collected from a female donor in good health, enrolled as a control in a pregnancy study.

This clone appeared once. This CDR3 is CASSLAGLSGNTIYF. The CDR3, as DNA: TGCGCCAGCAGCCTTGCCGGGTTATCTGGAAACACCATATATTTT. The chain combines TRBV4-1 with TRBJ1-3; D unclear. CDR1 and CDR2 (germline): MGHRA, YSYEKL. Trimming removed 4 bases from V and 1 base from J, with 11 bases in between. The CDR3 runs 15 residues.

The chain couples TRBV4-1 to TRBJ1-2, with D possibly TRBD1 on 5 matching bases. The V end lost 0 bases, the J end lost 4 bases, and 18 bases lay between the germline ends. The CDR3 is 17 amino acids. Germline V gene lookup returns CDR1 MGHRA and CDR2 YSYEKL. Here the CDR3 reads CASSQEKDSVRVYGYTF. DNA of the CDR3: TGCGCCAGCAGCCAAGAAAAAGACAGCGTTCGGGTCTATGGCTACACCTTC.

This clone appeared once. CDR3 nucleotide sequence: TGTGCCAGCAGCTTAGCCCACGGACTAGCGACCTACGAGCAGTACTTC. Translated: CASSLAHGLATYEQYF. The V call is TRBV7-2, the J call TRBJ2-7; 9 bases fit TRBD2. Germline V gives CDR1 SGHTA, CDR2 FQGNSA. The CDR3 totals 16 residues. V gave up 0 bases and J gave up 2 bases; unmatched junction bases: 5.

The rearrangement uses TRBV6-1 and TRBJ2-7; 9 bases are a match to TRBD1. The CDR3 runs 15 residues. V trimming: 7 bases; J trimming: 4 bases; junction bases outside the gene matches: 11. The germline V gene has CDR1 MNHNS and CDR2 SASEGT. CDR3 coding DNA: TGTGCCAGCATCGCACAGGGGGCGACTTCTTACGAGCAGTACTTC. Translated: CASIAQGATSYEQYF.

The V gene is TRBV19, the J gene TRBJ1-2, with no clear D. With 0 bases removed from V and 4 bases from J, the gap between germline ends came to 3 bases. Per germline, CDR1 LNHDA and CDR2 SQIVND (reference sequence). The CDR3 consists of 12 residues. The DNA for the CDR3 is TGTGCCAGTAGTATAGACAGCTATGGCTACACCTTC. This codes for CASSIDSYGYTF.

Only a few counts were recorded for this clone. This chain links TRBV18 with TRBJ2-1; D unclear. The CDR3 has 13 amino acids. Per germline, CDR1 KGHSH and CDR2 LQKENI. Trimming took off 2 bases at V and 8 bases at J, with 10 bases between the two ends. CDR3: CASSPVSGYEQFF. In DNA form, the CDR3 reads TGTGCCAGCTCACCAGTTTCCGGGTATGAGCAGTTCTTC.

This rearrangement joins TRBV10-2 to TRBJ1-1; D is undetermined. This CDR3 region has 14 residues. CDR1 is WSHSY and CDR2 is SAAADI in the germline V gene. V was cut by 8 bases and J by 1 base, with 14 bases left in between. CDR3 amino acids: CASRNPGGNTEAFF. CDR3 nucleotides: TGCGCCAGCCGAAACCCGGGAGGGAACACTGAAGCTTTCTTT.

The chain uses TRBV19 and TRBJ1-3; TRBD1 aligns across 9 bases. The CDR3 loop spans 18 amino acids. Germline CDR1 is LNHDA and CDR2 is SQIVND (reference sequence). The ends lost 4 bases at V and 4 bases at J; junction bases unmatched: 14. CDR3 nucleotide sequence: TGTGCCAGTAGTAGGGGACAGGGAGGACTACTCATCGGAAACACCATATATTTT. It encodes CASSRGQGGLLIGNTIYF.

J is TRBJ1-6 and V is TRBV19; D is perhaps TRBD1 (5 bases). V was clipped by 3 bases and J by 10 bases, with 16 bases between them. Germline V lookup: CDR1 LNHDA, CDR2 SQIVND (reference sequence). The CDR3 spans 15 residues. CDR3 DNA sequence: TGTGCCAGTAGTATTGGTCCGGGGGGGATCTCACCCCTCCACTTT. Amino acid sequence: CASSIGPGGISPLHF.

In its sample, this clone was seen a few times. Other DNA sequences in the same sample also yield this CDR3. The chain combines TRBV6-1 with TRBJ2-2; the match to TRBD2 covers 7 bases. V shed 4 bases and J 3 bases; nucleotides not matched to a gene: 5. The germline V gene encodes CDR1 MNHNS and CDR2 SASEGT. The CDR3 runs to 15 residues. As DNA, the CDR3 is TGTGCCAGCAGTGGCCCAGGGAGGGACACCGGGGAGCTGTTTTTT. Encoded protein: CASSGPGRDTGELFF.

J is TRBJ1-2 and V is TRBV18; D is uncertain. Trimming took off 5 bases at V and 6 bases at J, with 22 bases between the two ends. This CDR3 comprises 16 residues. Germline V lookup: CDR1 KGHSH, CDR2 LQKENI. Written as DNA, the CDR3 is TGTGCCAGCTCAGAGCACCGAGAGCCACACCGGGATGGCTACACCTTC. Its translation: CASSEHREPHRDGYTF. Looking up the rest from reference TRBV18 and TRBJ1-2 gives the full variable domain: NAGVMQNPRHLVRRRGQEARLRCSPMKGHSHVYWYRQLPEEGLKFMVYLQKENIIDESGMPKERFSAEFPKEGPSILRIQQVVRGDSAAYFCASSEHREPHRDGYTFGSGTRLTVV.

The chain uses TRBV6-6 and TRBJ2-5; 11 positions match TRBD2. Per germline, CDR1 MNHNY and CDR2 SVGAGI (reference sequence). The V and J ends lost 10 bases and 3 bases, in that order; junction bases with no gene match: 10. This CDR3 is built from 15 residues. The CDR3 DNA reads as TGTGCCACCTACACACTAGCGGGGGCAAAAGAGACCCAGTACTTC. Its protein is CATYTLAGAKETQYF.

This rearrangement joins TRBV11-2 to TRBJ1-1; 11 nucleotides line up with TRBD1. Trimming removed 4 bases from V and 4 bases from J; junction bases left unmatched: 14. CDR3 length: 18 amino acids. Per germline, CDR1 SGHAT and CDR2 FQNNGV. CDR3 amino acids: CASSSRPRDRGGGTEAFF. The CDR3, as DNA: TGTGCCAGCAGCTCGAGGCCCAGGGACAGGGGGGGTGGCACTGAAGCTTTCTTT.

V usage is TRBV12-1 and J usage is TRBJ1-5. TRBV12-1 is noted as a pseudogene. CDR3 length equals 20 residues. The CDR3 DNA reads TGTGCCAGCAGCTTTGACGGTCAGAAAGCTAGAATAAGCCGGTATCAGCCCCAGCATTTT. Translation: CASSFDGQKARISRYQPQHF.

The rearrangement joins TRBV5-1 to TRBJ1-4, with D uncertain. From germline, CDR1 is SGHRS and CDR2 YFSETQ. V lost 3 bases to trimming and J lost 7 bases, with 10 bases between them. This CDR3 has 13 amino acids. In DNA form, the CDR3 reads TGCGCCAGCAGCTGGGGAGGTCCTGAAAAACTGTTTTTT. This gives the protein CASSWGGPEKLFF.